Each of the 10 T cell receptor beta chains below was sequenced from the same sample in a study of CXCR3-negative and CXCR3-positive naive CD8 T cells. 5' RACE with UMI labels generated the TRB cDNA libraries. TCRdb re-called the 5' RACE reads; one entry per CDR3 protein, DNA not given. This sample's clone table lists around 140,000 distinct CDR3 sequences. Sequencing was done on a sample of naive CXCR3- CD8+ T cells from blood. The subset here: CD45RO-CCR7+CD27+CD95- naive CD8+ T cells lacking CXCR3 (TNR3-). The receptors stem from a human donor in good health. Some clones in this sample may be carry-over from other donors' samples.

The genes are TRBV12-3 or TRBV12-4 and TRBJ1-1. This CDR3 has 12 residues. CDR3 sequence: CASSLDSVEAFF.

The V and J genes are TRBV7-9 and TRBJ2-2. Germline-derived CDR1 and CDR2 are SEHNR and FQNEAQ (reference sequence). The CDR3 is 12 residues long. CDR3 amino acids: CASSFGSGELFF.

The chain links TRBV7-9 to TRBJ2-2; absent DNA, TCRdb's TRBD1 call cannot be checked. CDR1 and CDR2 (germline): SEHNR, FQNEAQ (reference sequence). This CDR3 is built from 13 residues. This CDR3 reads CASSPPLGRELFF.

J is TRBJ2-1 and V is TRBV6-4. This CDR3 region has 15 residues. Germline lookup yields CDR1 MRHNA and CDR2 SNTAGT. The CDR3 loop is CASSDSKGSYNEQFF.

This chain joins TRBV7-9 and TRBJ1-2; the TRBD1 assignment by TCRdb is unverifiable without DNA. From germline, CDR1 is SEHNR and CDR2 FQNEAQ (reference sequence). This CDR3 spans 16 amino acids. CDR3 amino acids: CASSWDTTWTNYGYTF.

The chain carries TRBV12-3 or TRBV12-4 and TRBJ2-1. This CDR3 has 17 amino acids. The CDR3 here is CASSSQATADLNNEQFF.

The rearrangement joins TRBV4-3 to TRBJ2-1; the TRBD2 assignment by TCRdb is unverifiable without DNA. Germline V gene lookup returns CDR1 LGHNA and CDR2 YSLEER. This CDR3 is 13 amino acids long. CDR3 region: CASSRGGSSEQFF.

The V call is TRBV7-7, the J call TRBJ2-3; TCRdb proposes TRBD1, but this gene call is untestable without DNA. This CDR3 is 14 amino acids long. Germline values: CDR1 SSHAT, CDR2 FNYEAQ (reference sequence). The CDR3 loop is CASSSQGSTDTQYF.

V gene TRBV3-1 combines with J gene TRBJ2-3. CDR1 is LGHDT and CDR2 is YNNKEL in the germline V gene (reference sequence). CDR3 size: 16 residues. This CDR3 is CASSQGLGGGTDTQYF.

This chain connects TRBV7-6 to TRBJ2-2; TCRdb calls TRBD1, which cannot be checked without DNA. This CDR3 is 16 amino acids long. The V gene's germline CDR1 is SGHVS and CDR2 FNYEAQ. The CDR3 reads CASSSSGGADTGELFF.